The clone carrying this TCR beta chain was found a few times. Its specificity is unknown. A much larger clone differs by one base, so this may be a read error. The CDR3 is made up of 12 amino acids. Germline V gene sequence: CDR1 LGHDT, CDR2 YNNKEL (reference sequence). The data stem from a study of neurological immune-mediated disorders. General study points: The greatest TCR clonal expansion appeared in HTLV-1-associated myelopathy and the smallest, falling below healthy controls, in multiple sclerosis.

With 10-nucleotide random UMIs, 5'RACE was used to make the cDNA. Every sequencing run produced over 170 million TCR-beta sequences, and the sequences from any one run covered 15-18 subjects. Via MiXCR, TCRdb re-called the 5' RACE reads, giving one row per CDR3 protein. The table records fewer than 60,000 distinct CDR3 sequences, under 13% of them present only once. Unsorted libraries came from 2 million PBMCs stored at -80 °C. The clonotype originates from a man between 65 and 85 years old with HTLV-1-associated myelopathy (HAM/TSP). This chain connects TRBV3-1 to TRBJ1-2; 7 bases agree with TRBD1. What was sequenced was PBMCs. CDR3 region: CASSLPGGGHTF. DNA of the CDR3: TGTGCCAGCAGCCTCCCAGGGGGTGGCCACACCTTC.